Listed here is a single TCR beta chain. Its cognate antigen has yet to be identified. Per-base quality was not reported, and no clone a single base away is much larger than it. Spanning cysteine to phenylalanine, the CDR3 consists of 15 amino acids. Of the read, only the CDR3 DNA is kept; its 45 bases are in frame from base 1. V sheds 4 bases and J sheds 7 bases, leaving 17 bases between their ends. Per the germline V gene (reference sequence), LNHDA is the CDR1 and SQIVND is the CDR2. This sample is part of a study of blood T cell repertoires in COVID-19 (dated by TCRdb to 2019 to 2021). About the full investigation: Samples from collaborators originated in the United States, Italy and Spain and spanned both the acute and convalescent phases of COVID-19. The material from the prospective study consisted of cDNA or gDNA derived from T cells, B-cell-depleted T cells, or PBMCs. The samples were drawn from two sources: the first 160 participants of the ongoing ImmuneRACE study, and approximately 1,300 subjects contributed by 6 global collaborators. Nearly every sample came with metadata listing a de-identified subject ID, COVID-19 status, age in years and sex. Subjects who had been exposed to COVID-19, were actively infected with it, or had recovered from it provided the deeply sampled blood TCRbeta repertoires that made up the dataset. HLA class I and class II types, where available, came from metadata supplied by the sample provider rather than from assay-based typing. The repertoires were released in a freely available public database intended as a resource for research on the immune response to SARS-CoV-2.

TCRbeta CDR3 regions were amplified from genomic DNA by means of the immunoSEQ Assay, a bias-controlled multiplex PCR. As for the authors' bioinformatics: The number of nucleated cells in each sample was estimated by amplification of reference gene primers within the assay. Sequence reads were collapsed and filtered to measure the absolute abundance of every unique TCRbeta CDR3 rearrangement. For each sample, productive Simpson clonality was calculated as the square root of Simpson's diversity index across productive rearrangements. TCRdb holds this immuneACCESS table with in-frame rearrangements only. Some clones are missing; in checked studies, unresolved V genes explain under half, and the rest has no known cause. The D gene and trimming were derived from the DNA, and the V and J assignments and clone size from that table. Present in this sample are tens of thousands of clones, around 73% of which were seen just once. 11% to 15% of the sample is held by the ten biggest clonotypes.

Study-wide findings and limitations: The quantity of clinical and demographic metadata differed by source and by participant and was supplied without curation.

One collaborating source in Seattle enrolled patients during active infection and followed them longitudinally through the course of disease. The collaborating institutions used their own protocols to collect whole blood in K2EDTA tubes. Collaborator samples were shipped for TCRbeta analysis as frozen whole blood, isolated PBMCs, or DNA extracted from either sample type. Input material: peripheral blood. The source of this sequence is a man aged 60 to 69 with COVID-19, enrolled during active disease. The rearrangement joined TRBV19 to TRBJ2-1; TRBD1 could be the D gene, as 5 bases match. The DNA sequence follows: TGTGCCAGTAGTAGGTGGGGCGCTGATTGGAATGAGCAGTTCTTC. This yields the protein CASSRWGADWNEQFF.